This T cell receptor beta chain was captured in a study of blood T cell repertoires in COVID-19. The CDR3 runs 16 residues. The germline V gene has CDR1 MNHEY and CDR2 SMNVEV (reference sequence). V shed 4 bases and J shed 7 bases, with 17 bases lying between them. Using immunoSEQ multiplex PCR, the repertoire was profiled, and TCRdb retains in-frame clones only, with some absent. Among approximately 110,000 clones listed, roughly 80% were seen once. Sequencing input: peripheral blood. The chain links TRBV27 to TRBJ1-6; the D gene is possibly TRBD1 (6 bases). The clonotype comes from a woman between 65 and 79 years old with acute or convalescent COVID-19. CDR3 coding DNA: TGTGCCAGCAGTTCCCTAACAGACAGGCCGAATTCACCCCTCCACTTT. Protein: CASSSLTDRPNSPLHF.